A single sample is the source of the 13 T cell receptor beta chains below, sequenced in a study of cytomegalovirus exposure and HLA in healthy donors. The PCR employed 60 Vbeta primers together with 13 Jbeta primers. Only in-frame clones appear in the TCRdb table, and some are missing; sequencing was by immunoSEQ multiplex PCR. The data show around 150,000 clones, with roughly 70% seen just once and about 3.9% held by the top ten. The sample comprised PBMCs. The receptors here all came from a man in his forties or fifties in good health and CMV-seropositive.

The chain employs TRBV4-1 and TRBJ2-7; D remains unclear. The CDR3 length is 15 residues. CDR1 MGHRA and CDR2 YSYEKL come from the germline V gene. The V end lost 4 bases, the J end lost 4 bases, and 17 bases lay between the germline ends. The CDR3 protein is CASSPYKGDLYEQYF. The CDR3 DNA reads as TGCGCCAGCAGCCCCTACAAAGGAGATTTATACGAGCAGTACTTC.

The table lists this clone with a count of one. V and J are TRBV4-1 and TRBJ2-5, with D tentatively TRBD1 (6 bases). The CDR3 has 15 residues. From germline, CDR1 is MGHRA and CDR2 YSYEKL. V lost 0 bases and J 10 bases, leaving 18 bases between the germline ends. CDR3 in DNA: TGCGCCAGCAGCCAAGATGAAGGAGACAGGAGAATCCAGTACTTC. Translation: CASSQDEGDRRIQYF.

The sample holds a few counts of this clone. The chain is built from TRBV7-2 and TRBJ1-2; D possibly corresponds to TRBD1 (6 bases). This CDR3 is 14 amino acids long. Trimming shortened V by 1 base and J by 6 bases, and 12 bases separated the two germline ends. The germline CDR1 and CDR2 sequences are SGHTA and FQGNSA. In DNA form, the CDR3 reads TGTGCCAGCAGCTTAGGGCACAGGGCTGATGGCTACACCTTC. Protein sequence: CASSLGHRADGYTF.

CDR3 protein: CASSRDRAYEQYF. The CDR3 DNA follows: TGTGCCAGCAGCCGGGACAGAGCCTACGAGCAGTACTTC. This chain joins TRBV7-2 and TRBJ2-7; 7 nucleotides match TRBD1. The germline V gene has CDR1 SGHTA and CDR2 FQGNSA. The V and J ends lost 5 bases and 2 bases, in that order; junction bases with no gene match: 3. This CDR3 spans 13 amino acids. Based on the CDR3 plus reference TRBV7-2 and TRBJ2-7, the full variable domain is GAGVSQSPSNKVTEKGKDVELRCDPISGHTALYWYRQSLGQGLEFLIYFQGNSAPDKSGLPSDRFSAERTGGSVSTLTIQRTQQEDSAVYLCASSRDRAYEQYFGPGTRLTVT.

This clone was recorded only once. The chain couples TRBV27 to TRBJ2-7; possibly TRBD2 for D (6 bases). V lost 10 bases, J lost 3 bases, and 16 bases lay in between. This CDR3 region has 13 residues. Germline V CDR1 and CDR2: MNHEY, SMNVEV (reference sequence). In nucleotides, the CDR3 is TGTGCCACCGACGGACTAAGGAGCTACGAGCAGTACTTC. This codes for CATDGLRSYEQYF.

The chain employs TRBV7-8 and TRBJ2-2; D may be TRBD2 (5 bases). This CDR3 region has 17 residues. Germline values: CDR1 SGHVS, CDR2 FQNEAQ. V was shortened by 1 base and J by 3 bases, with 15 bases between the two germline ends. The CDR3 region is CASSLGREYSHTGELFF. Here the CDR3 DNA reads TGTGCCAGCAGCTTAGGCCGGGAATATTCTCACACCGGGGAGCTGTTTTTT.

The chain recombines TRBV6-6 with TRBJ1-2; TRBD1 might be the D (5 bases). V dropped 6 bases and J dropped 4 bases, with 12 bases sitting between them. Germline V CDR1 and CDR2: MNHNY, SVGAGI (reference sequence). This CDR3 contains 13 residues. The CDR3 region is CASSIPGGYGYTF. The CDR3 coding sequence is TGTGCCAGCAGCATACCCGGGGGCTATGGCTACACCTTC.

V and J are TRBV7-2 and TRBJ2-6; a weak D match, TRBD1 (5 bases). Trimming left V 5 bases short and J 0 bases short, with 14 bases between. The germline CDR1 and CDR2 sequences are SGHTA and FQGNSA. CDR3 length equals 17 residues. CDR3 sequence (DNA): TGTGCCAGCAGCGCTGTCCTGCAGGGCTCTGGGGCCAACGTCCTGACTTTC. This encodes CASSAVLQGSGANVLTF.

This clone was found once. This sequence joins TRBV5-1 and TRBJ2-7; 7 positions agree with TRBD2. The CDR3 totals 15 residues. Germline lookup yields CDR1 SGHRS and CDR2 YFSETQ. V trimming: 0 bases; J trimming: 4 bases; junction bases outside the gene matches: 7. CDR3 in amino acids: CASSLGSSGGYEQYF. For the CDR3, the DNA is TGCGCCAGCAGCTTGGGTTCTAGCGGAGGGTACGAGCAGTACTTC.

The chain is built from TRBV6-5 and TRBJ1-1; TRBD1 might be the D (6 bases). CDR1 MNHEY and CDR2 SVGAGI come from the germline V gene. V lost 6 bases and J 0 bases, leaving 14 bases between the germline ends. CDR3 length: 15 residues. The CDR3 reads CASRYGQLLNTEAFF. The CDR3 nucleotides are TGTGCCAGCAGATATGGACAGCTCCTGAACACTGAAGCTTTCTTT.

The sample holds many counts of this clone. J is TRBJ2-2 and V is TRBV4-3, with a tentative D call TRBD2 (5 bases). Trimming removed 0 bases at V and 7 bases at J, with 12 bases between. The germline V gene has CDR1 LGHNA and CDR2 YSLEER. The CDR3 totals 15 residues. In DNA form, the CDR3 reads TGCGCCAGCAGCCAAGAAGAGGGTCATTTCGGGGAGCTGTTTTTT. It yields the protein CASSQEEGHFGELFF.

The CDR3 reads CASSVGLAGNTGELFF. DNA for the CDR3: TGTGCCAGCAGCGTAGGACTAGCGGGGAACACCGGGGAGCTGTTTTTT. The chain links TRBV9 to TRBJ2-2, with 10 bases that match TRBD2. Germline V gives CDR1 SGDLS, CDR2 YYNGEE. With V trimmed by 0 bases and J by 1 base, 0 bases remained unmatched. This CDR3 contains 16 residues.

The V call is TRBV4-1, the J call TRBJ1-2; D unclear. Trimming stripped 1 base from V and 4 bases from J, with 19 bases between. There are 17 residues in the CDR3. Germline V CDR1 and CDR2: MGHRA, YSYEKL. Here the CDR3 DNA reads TGCGCCAGCAGCCAAGGGGGAGTTTTGGGAGCGGTCTATGGCTACACCTTC. Its translation is CASSQGGVLGAVYGYTF.